This TCR beta chain was sequenced for a study of a mutant IDH1 vaccine in newly diagnosed glioma (dated by TCRdb to about 2021). With regard to the full study: Patients received eight vaccinations in weeks 1, 3, 5, 7, 11, 15, 19 and 23, corresponding to visits V03 through V10. Vaccination began 4-6 weeks after radiotherapy alone, or alongside temozolomide cycles in the chemotherapy-containing groups. Of the 32 patients who were treated, approximately 62% were male and about 40% were female, and the mean age was approximately 40 years. Before enrollment, most patients had been given radiochemotherapy with temozolomide as standard therapy, while the rest had received either radiotherapy alone or temozolomide alone. Peripheral blood was drawn at six visits: V03 (baseline), V05, V07, V10, V12 and V13. For exploratory analyses, 25 treated patients had longitudinal TCRB deep sequencing done wherever samples were available.

The protocol used for the library was the immunoSEQ multiplex PCR assay. Rearranged TCR beta chain sequences were amplified using the hsTCRB Kit according to the manufacturer's protocol. An Illumina MiSeq was used to sequence the TCRB libraries. On the study's bioinformatics: The kit vendor's proprietary platform handled demultiplexing, trimming and gene mapping. TCRdb's version of the immuneACCESS table is confined to in-frame rearrangements and falls short of the full clone set. An unresolved V gene accounts for under half of the shortfall where checked; the remainder is of unknown origin. Clone size and the V and J calls come from that table; the DNA yielded D and trimming. This sample has about 64,000 clones in its table, and approximately 85% of those were observed once. The ten biggest clones cover 3.5% to 4.5% of the sample. Of note for this clone: Its binding antigen is unknown. Base qualities are not at hand, and no much larger clone is one base apart.

The time point label, read with the paper, signifies: week 23, last vaccination. Each vaccine dose was 300 ug of a 20-mer mutant IDH1 peptide in Montanide, given subcutaneously with topical imiquimod. Donors had newly diagnosed WHO grade 3 or 4 IDH1-mutant astrocytomas with loss of nuclear ATRX. The samples were drawn from NOA16, a multicentre, single-arm, open-label phase I trial in Germany that tested a mutant IDH1 peptide vaccine in humans for the first time. Genomic DNA for TCRB sequencing was isolated from EDTA blood with the DNeasy Blood and Tissue Kit. For CDR1 and CDR2, the germline V gene lists SGHDN and FVKESK. Including the terminal cysteine and phenylalanine, the CDR3 comprises 16 residues. Only the CDR3 portion is preserved as DNA: 48 bases, with reading frame beginning at the first base. V drops 0 bases and J drops 5 bases, leaving 16 bases in between. On the study overall, not on this receptor specifically: Vaccine-induced immune responses across multiple MHC alleles were detected in approximately 93% of patients. Changes in the top peripheral T cell clonotypes picked up by TCRB sequencing did not appear to be linked to pseudoprogression. It was noted by the authors that analyses of patient blood samples could not be reproduced owing to sample limitations. Availability determined which PBMC samples were chosen for TCRB deep sequencing.

The origin of this receptor is a man younger than 45 with glioma. The chain links TRBV14 with TRBJ1-2, with a weak D call of TRBD1 (6 bases match). This material consisted of PBMCs, taken from a glioma patient whose treatment included an IDH1 peptide vaccine. The CDR3 region has the sequence CASSQDWAGVPYGYTF. DNA sequence: TGTGCCAGCAGCCAAGATTGGGCAGGGGTCCCGTATGGCTACACCTTC.